One and the same sample provided the 29 T cell receptor beta chains below, sequenced in a study of metastatic and nonmetastatic thyroid tumors. TCRdb reassembled clones from the PCR reads with MiXCR. The table has more than 40,000 clones, approximately 15% seen once. Every patient was untreated before thyroid surgery. The sequenced sample consisted of blood. The receptor source for this set is a female donor with papillary thyroid cancer or a benign thyroid nodule (not recorded which). Some clones in this sample may be carry-over from other donors' samples.

This clone was observed at least ten times. J is TRBJ2-7 and V is TRBV5-4; 13 bases match TRBD2. CDR1 and CDR2 (germline): SGHNT, YYREEE (reference sequence). The length of the CDR3 is 16 residues. Trimming cost V 4 bases and J 0 bases; bases outside gene matches: 4. CDR3 residues: CASSGGTSGISYEQYF. As DNA, the CDR3 is TGTGCCAGCAGCGGAGGGACTAGCGGGATCTCCTACGAGCAGTACTTC.

This clone has only a few counts. The rearrangement joins TRBV13 to TRBJ2-4, with a weak D call TRBD2 (7 bases). CDR1 and CDR2 (germline): PRHDT, FYEKMQ (reference sequence). This CDR3 comprises 17 residues. The V gene lost 5 bases and the J gene lost 0 bases, with 17 bases spanning the gap. The CDR3 protein is CASSPLGGHLAKNIQYF. In nucleotides, the CDR3 is TGTGCCAGCAGCCCCTTGGGGGGGCATCTAGCCAAAAACATTCAGTACTTC.

This clone showed up many times. The chain employs TRBV12-3 or TRBV12-4 and TRBJ2-7; 9 bases match TRBD1. CDR3 length: 15 amino acids. The CDR3 nucleotides read TGTGCTCGACGAAACAGGGGGCTAGGATCAGACGAGCAGTACTTC. Its translation: CARRNRGLGSDEQYF.

This clone was observed a few times. This could be a read error, since a much larger clone is one nucleotide away. Within the sample, other DNA sequences also encode this same CDR3. This chain links TRBV9 with TRBJ2-5; D is perhaps TRBD2 (5 bases). This CDR3 is 15 amino acids long. Between the trimmed V and J ends, which lost 2 bases and 2 bases, there was a span of 13 bases. Germline V lookup: CDR1 SGDLS, CDR2 YYNGEE. This CDR3 reads CASSVFGSGQETQYF. In DNA form, the CDR3 reads TGTGCCAGCAGCGTCTTCGGGTCGGGGCAAGAGACCCAGTACTTC.

This clone was recorded many times. The chain's CDR3 is CSASRQGNTEAFF. The CDR3 DNA is TGCAGTGCTAGCCGGCAGGGAAACACTGAAGCTTTCTTT. The chain employs TRBV20-1 and TRBJ1-1; D possibly corresponds to TRBD1 (5 bases). CDR3 length: 13 residues. The V end lost 3 bases, the J end lost 2 bases, and 10 bases lay between the germline ends. CDR1 is DFQATT and CDR2 is SNEGSKA in the germline V gene (reference sequence).

This clone was observed many times. The chain is built from TRBV6-1 and TRBJ1-1, with a possible D match to TRBD1 (5 bases). CDR3 length equals 13 residues. In germline, CDR1 is MNHNS, CDR2 SASEGT. V lost 6 bases, J lost 1 base, and 9 bases lay in between. The CDR3 DNA sequence: TGTGCCAGCAGCCTTACAGGGAACACTGAAGCTTTCTTT. Protein: CASSLTGNTEAFF.

This clone has ten or more counts. J is TRBJ2-5 and V is TRBV11-2, with a possible D match to TRBD1 (5 bases). CDR3 length: 15 residues. Per germline, CDR1 SGHAT and CDR2 FQNNGV. V dropped 5 bases and J dropped 2 bases, with 15 bases sitting between them. The CDR3 region has the DNA TGTGCCAGCAGCCTATCGACAGCCATACAAGAGACCCAGTACTTC. Encoded protein: CASSLSTAIQETQYF.

In this sample, this clone turned up a few times. A much larger clone lies one base from this, so it may be a read error. It is likely a read error, because the conserved phenylalanine at the end of the CDR3 is missing. Within the sample, other DNA sequences also encode this same CDR3. The V call is TRBV5-1, the J call TRBJ1-2; 9 bases agree with TRBD1. CDR1 is SGHRS, CDR2 YFSETQ, per germline. V lost 0 bases and J lost 11; bases outside the gene matches: 11. This CDR3 comprises 15 residues. The CDR3 region has the DNA TGCGCCAGCAGCTTGGAAGGGACAGGGCATCGTGGTTACACCCTC. As protein: CASSLEGTGHRGYTL.

This clone was picked up many times. The identical CDR3 is also encoded by other nucleotide sequences in the sample. The rearrangement links TRBV10-3 to TRBJ1-1; D not certain. CDR1 and CDR2 (germline): ENHRY, SYGVKD. The CDR3 has 15 amino acids. Between the trimmed V and J ends, which lost 5 bases and 2 bases, there was a span of 15 bases. The CDR3 here is CAISYYNGKNTEAFF. In nucleotides, the CDR3 is TGTGCCATCAGTTACTATAACGGGAAAAACACTGAAGCTTTCTTT.

This clone was found many times. The rearrangement uses TRBV18 and TRBJ2-7, with 10 nucleotides matching TRBD1. The CDR3 has 17 amino acids. The junction had 12 bases not matched to a gene; V was cut back by 5 bases and J by 2 bases. Per the germline V gene, CDR1 is KGHSH and CDR2 is LQKENI. The CDR3, as DNA: TGTGCCAGCTCAACCGGCGGGACAGGGGCCCTAACCTACGAGCAGTACTTC. Its translation: CASSTGGTGALTYEQYF.

The chain links TRBV6-1 to TRBJ2-7; 7 nucleotides align to TRBD2. Germline loops: CDR1 MNHNS, CDR2 SASEGT. There are 13 residues in the CDR3. Trimming at V came to 5 bases and at J to 0 bases, leaving 1 base not matched to a gene. The CDR3 here is CASSWDYSYEQYF. CDR3 in DNA: TGTGCCAGCAGTTGGGACTACTCCTACGAGCAGTACTTC.

This clone has at least ten counts. The CDR3 bases are TGCGCCAGCAGCCAAGTCCCGGCTGGAAAACAGTTCTTC. Translated: CASSQVPAGKQFF. The V call is TRBV4-1, the J call TRBJ2-1; no clear D. The V gene's germline CDR1 is MGHRA and CDR2 YSYEKL. The V gene lost 1 base and the J gene lost 13 bases, with 14 bases spanning the gap. The CDR3 has 13 residues.

A note on this clone: Since a much larger clone is just one base distant, this may be a read error. The same CDR3 can be traced to other DNA sequences in this sample. CDR3 in amino acids: CASSLGATDTQYF. The DNA for the CDR3 is TGTGCCAGCAGCTTAGGGGCCACAGATACGCAGTATTTT. The chain is built from TRBV5-5 and TRBJ2-3; the D gene is possibly TRBD1 (5 bases). Trimming took 2 bases from V and 2 from J, leaving 6 bases between them. The germline CDR1 and CDR2 sequences are SGHKS and YYEKEE (reference sequence). The CDR3 consists of 13 residues.

This chain links TRBV5-1 with TRBJ2-5, with 10 bases lining up with TRBD1. The CDR3 runs to 16 residues. Germline V gives CDR1 SGHRS, CDR2 YFSETQ. Trimming cost V 0 bases and J 3 bases; bases outside gene matches: 5. CDR3 in amino acids: CASSLEEGQGKETQYF. The DNA of the CDR3 is TGCGCCAGCAGCTTGGAAGAGGGACAGGGGAAAGAGACCCAGTACTTC.

Comment on this clone: One end of the junction fails to match germline, which may point to a read error. V gene TRBV28 combines with J gene TRBJ2-1; D is unclear. Germline CDR1 MDHEN, CDR2 SYDVKM. The CDR3 is 14 amino acids. As DNA, the CDR3 is TGTGCCAGCACCCCCGGGTCTAATAAGAATGAGCAGGTCTTT. As protein: CASTPGSNKNEQVF.

There are many counts of this clone. In nucleotides, the CDR3 is TGTGCCAGCAGCTTAGGGACAGGGGAGTCCTACGAGCAGTACTTC. It is translated as CASSLGTGESYEQYF. V and J are TRBV11-3 and TRBJ2-7, with 9 bases identical to TRBD1. CDR3 size: 15 residues. The germline gives CDR1 SGHNT, CDR2 YENEEA. The V and J ends lost 1 base and 1 base, in that order; junction bases with no gene match: 2.

On this clone itself: A much larger clone differs by one base, so this may be a read error. Other nucleotide sequences from this sample produce the same CDR3. The chain recombines TRBV20-1 with TRBJ2-7; D is perhaps TRBD2 (6 bases). V lost 3 bases and J 5 bases, leaving 20 bases between the germline ends. The CDR3 sequence is 15 residues long. Per germline, CDR1 DFQATT and CDR2 SNEGSKA (reference sequence). This chain's CDR3 is CSARITGRVSHEQYF. The CDR3 DNA follows: TGCAGTGCTAGGATCACCGGGAGAGTATCCCACGAGCAGTACTTC.

This clone has ten or more counts. V gene TRBV7-2 combines with J gene TRBJ1-1; D unresolved. The V gene lost 4 bases and the J gene lost 1 base, with 10 bases spanning the gap. CDR3 length: 14 amino acids. The germline V gene has CDR1 SGHTA and CDR2 FQGNSA. CDR3 nucleotides: TGTGCCAGCAGCTCAAGAAGTGGGAACACTGAAGCTTTCTTT. Protein sequence: CASSSRSGNTEAFF.

This clone was recorded many times. This chain uses TRBV2 with TRBJ2-7; TRBD2 matches 11 bases. Germline CDR1 reads SNHLY; CDR2 reads FYNNEI. This CDR3 is 15 amino acids long. J gave up 2 bases and V 4 bases, and 4 bases lay outside the gene matches. The CDR3 sequence: CASSGTSGRTYEQYF. CDR3 nucleotide sequence: TGTGCCAGCAGTGGAACTAGCGGGAGAACCTACGAGCAGTACTTC.

Concerning this clone itself: Since no conserved phenylalanine or tryptophan closes the CDR3, a read error is the likely cause. The J gene is TRBJ1-4, the V gene TRBV4-1; TRBD1 aligns across 8 bases. The CDR3 contains 16 residues. CDR1 is MGHRA and CDR2 is YSYEKL in the germline V gene. This CDR3 reads CASIQELGTGLEKLFS. CDR3 in DNA: TGCGCCAGCATCCAAGAGCTAGGGACAGGTCTGGAAAAACTGTTTTCT.

This clone was picked up many times. V gene TRBV27 combines with J gene TRBJ1-2; TRBD1 matches 8 bases. The CDR3 has 15 residues. The ends lost 4 bases at V and 7 bases at J; junction bases unmatched: 11. Germline lookup yields CDR1 MNHEY and CDR2 SMNVEV (reference sequence). CDR3 protein: CASSYSTGTGTGYTF. The CDR3 DNA follows: TGTGCCAGCAGTTATTCTACCGGGACAGGCACTGGCTACACCTTC.

This clone was found many times. The chain has TRBV27 and TRBJ1-2; D possibly corresponds to TRBD1 (6 bases). Trimming stripped 5 bases from V and 4 bases from J, with 20 bases between. The CDR3 has 16 amino acids. CDR1 is MNHEY, CDR2 SMNVEV, per germline (reference sequence). The CDR3: CASSPLGQGYGYGYTF. The CDR3 DNA sequence: TGTGCCAGCAGTCCCCTTGGGCAGGGGTATGGCTATGGCTACACCTTC.

This clone was picked up many times. The CDR3 is CASSVGDTGELFF. CDR3 nucleotides: TGTGCCAGCAGTGTCGGGGACACCGGGGAGCTGTTTTTT. This chain connects TRBV6-1 to TRBJ2-2, with D perhaps TRBD2 (5 bases). Germline assignment: CDR1 MNHNS and CDR2 SASEGT. The CDR3 covers 13 residues. V shed 4 bases and J shed 3 bases, with 6 bases lying between them.

The rearrangement joins TRBV10-3 to TRBJ2-1; 9 nucleotides align to TRBD2. Per germline, CDR1 ENHRY and CDR2 SYGVKD. V shed 6 bases and J 0 bases; nucleotides not matched to a gene: 15. CDR3 size: 19 residues. For the CDR3, the DNA is TGTGCCATCAGCAATCCGGGACTAGCTGGAGGCAACTCCTACAATGAGCAGTTCTTC. This encodes CAISNPGLAGGNSYNEQFF.

This clone was counted between two and nine times. The rearrangement uses TRBV27 and TRBJ1-6; 7 bases align to TRBD1. This CDR3 comprises 14 residues. Trimming at V came to 8 bases and at J to 10 bases, leaving 11 bases not matched to a gene. Germline V gives CDR1 MNHEY, CDR2 SMNVEV (reference sequence). The CDR3 DNA reads as TGTGCCAGCGCCTCCCCACAGGGGCGATCACCCCTCCACTTT. Translation gives CASASPQGRSPLHF.

This clone appeared a few times. The V gene is TRBV6-1, the J gene TRBJ2-7, with 7 bases fitting TRBD1. V lost 2 bases to trimming and J lost 3 bases; unmatched junction nucleotides: 7. The CDR3 has 15 residues. CDR1 is MNHNS and CDR2 is SASEGT in the germline V gene. The DNA of the CDR3 is TGTGCCAGCAGTGAACCCGGGACAGCGAACTACGAGCAGTACTTC. Protein product: CASSEPGTANYEQYF.

This clone was counted only a few times. One end of the junction varies from germline; a read error may be responsible. The chain has TRBV27 and TRBJ1-2, with unresolved D. This CDR3 region has 13 residues. The germline V gene encodes CDR1 MNHEY and CDR2 SMNVEV (reference sequence). The CDR3 loop reads CASRTPAGNGYTF. The CDR3 nucleotides are TGTGCCAGCAGAACTCCTGCGGGAAATGGATACACCTTC.

This clone was found many times. The V and J genes are TRBV20-1 and TRBJ2-5; possibly TRBD2 for D (6 bases). Germline CDR1 is DFQATT and CDR2 is SNEGSKA (reference sequence). V lost 3 bases and J 3 bases, leaving 11 bases between the germline ends. The CDR3 spans 13 residues. CDR3 amino acids: CSASGSAEETQYF. In DNA, the CDR3 is TGCAGTGCTAGCGGGAGCGCCGAAGAGACCCAGTACTTC.

This clone was counted only a few times. This CDR3 fails to terminate in the conserved phenylalanine or tryptophan, so it likely reflects a read error. The chain carries TRBV12-3 or TRBV12-4 and TRBJ1-1; 9 nucleotides line up with TRBD1. The V segment lost 11 bases and the J segment 1 base; nucleotides outside the gene matches: 8. The CDR3 consists of 14 residues. CDR3 DNA: TGTGCCGGCACCACAGGGGGCGCGAACACTGAAGCTTTCCTT. The encoded protein is CAGTTGGANTEAFL.